The 28 T cell receptor beta chains in this list originate from one sample, sequenced in a study of T-cell memory formation after mild COVID-19. TCRdb re-analysed the 5' RACE reads in MiXCR, keeping a single row per CDR3 protein. The sample lists approximately 490,000 distinct CDR3 sequences; roughly 20% were seen once. Specimen: PBMCs or a T cell subset sorted from them (not recorded which). Receptors originate from an adult woman who had mild COVID-19 (a few samples of this study predate the infection). Cell type and time point are not known.

This clonotype has only a few counts. CDR3 DNA sequence: TGCGCCAGCAGCCAAGTGACAGGGAAGAACGAGCAGTACTTC. This codes for CASSQVTGKNEQYF. This chain joins TRBV4-1 and TRBJ2-7; 7 bases line up with TRBD1. Germline CDR1 is MGHRA and CDR2 is YSYEKL. J lost 5 bases, V lost 1 base, and 5 bases had no gene match. The CDR3 sequence is 14 residues long.

This clonotype was detected a few times. The chain links TRBV7-2 to TRBJ2-1, with 10 bases identical to TRBD2. Germline values: CDR1 SGHTA, CDR2 FQGNSA. This CDR3 has 16 amino acids. The V gene end was trimmed by 0 bases and the J gene end by 6 bases; junction bases not matched to a gene: 5. The CDR3 region is CASSLAGQRGGNEQFF. The CDR3 coding sequence is TGTGCCAGCAGCTTAGCGGGGCAGCGGGGGGGCAATGAGCAGTTCTTC.

This clonotype occurred a few times. The CDR3 bases are TGCAGCGTTGAAATGGGGCAGACAGGGTACAGGCAGTACTTC. This gives the protein CSVEMGQTGYRQYF. V gene TRBV29-1 combines with J gene TRBJ2-7, with 7 bases identical to TRBD1. J lost 9 bases, V lost 2 bases, and 13 bases had no gene match. The CDR3 length is 14 residues. Per the germline V gene, CDR1 is SQVTM and CDR2 is ANQGSEA.

This clonotype turned up a few times. The rearrangement links TRBV6-2 or TRBV6-3 to TRBJ2-7; 10 nucleotides match TRBD2. J lost 6 bases, V lost 6 bases, and 11 bases had no gene match. The CDR3 spans 15 residues. Germline CDR1 MNHEY, CDR2 SVGEGT. Written as DNA, the CDR3 is TGTGCCAGCAGCCCTGCTAGCGGGAGACTCGGCGAGCAGTACTTC. Its translation: CASSPASGRLGEQYF.

This chain links TRBV7-8 with TRBJ2-4, with D possibly called TRBD1 or TRBD2 (6 bases each). Germline CDR1 is SGHVS and CDR2 is FQNEAQ. The CDR3 consists of 13 residues. V shed 6 bases and J shed 6 bases, with 12 bases lying between them. CDR3 sequence: CASRRGAGNIQYF. CDR3 in DNA: TGTGCCAGCAGAAGGGGGGCAGGAAACATTCAGTACTTC.

This clonotype was detected a few times. This rearrangement joins TRBV27 to TRBJ2-1; 11 nucleotides align to TRBD2. The V gene end was trimmed by 3 bases and the J gene end by 5 bases; junction bases not matched to a gene: 12. The CDR3 contains 18 residues. Germline lookup yields CDR1 MNHEY and CDR2 SMNVEV (reference sequence). The CDR3 DNA reads TGTGCCAGCAGTTTCTGGCCGCCTCTAGCGGGAGGCAACAATGAGCAGTTCTTC. Translation: CASSFWPPLAGGNNEQFF.

This clonotype was counted between two and nine times. The CDR3 nucleotides are TGTGCCAGCATTAGGACAGCTAGCTCCTACAATGAGCAGTTCTTC. Protein sequence: CASIRTASSYNEQFF. V is TRBV6-1 and J is TRBJ2-1; D possibly corresponds to TRBD1 (6 bases). The CDR3 loop spans 15 amino acids. CDR1 is MNHNS and CDR2 is SASEGT in the germline V gene. Trimming removed 7 bases at V and 0 bases at J, with 13 bases between.

This clonotype was counted many times. V usage is TRBV14 and J usage is TRBJ2-7; D possibly corresponds to TRBD1 (6 bases). This CDR3 spans 16 amino acids. CDR1 SGHDN and CDR2 FVKESK come from the germline V gene. Trimming cost V 4 bases and J 2 bases, with 18 bases left between them. CDR3 coding DNA: TGTGCCAGCAGCCCCATCCCAGGGGCGGGCACCTACGAGCAGTACTTC. It yields the protein CASSPIPGAGTYEQYF.

The rearrangement joins TRBV4-1 to TRBJ2-7; 8 bases match TRBD2. The CDR3 is 16 residues long. Germline-derived CDR1 and CDR2 are MGHRA and YSYEKL. V gave up 0 bases and J gave up 7 bases; unmatched junction bases: 11. The CDR3 is CASSQDSAGGAWEQYF. DNA for the CDR3: TGCGCCAGCAGCCAAGATTCTGCCGGGGGGGCCTGGGAGCAGTACTTC.

This sequence joins TRBV19 and TRBJ1-2; D is unresolved. Trimming shortened V by 7 bases and J by 0 bases, and 18 bases separated the two germline ends. CDR1 LNHDA and CDR2 SQIVND come from the germline V gene (reference sequence). The CDR3 is 16 residues long. The CDR3 protein is CASKDQANRPNYGYTF. The DNA for the CDR3 is TGTGCCAGTAAGGACCAAGCAAACCGCCCTAACTATGGCTACACCTTC.

This clonotype was detected only a few times. This rearrangement joins TRBV5-1 to TRBJ2-3, with TRBD2 matching over 10 bases. The CDR3 has 16 residues. CDR1 is SGHRS and CDR2 is YFSETQ in the germline V gene. V gave up 4 bases and J gave up 6 bases; unmatched junction bases: 11. The CDR3 DNA reads as TGCGCCAGCAGCAGCCGGGGTAGCGGGGGGTCGGATACGCAGTATTTT. This gives the protein CASSSRGSGGSDTQYF.

In its sample, this clonotype was seen a few times. The CDR3 DNA sequence: TGTGCCAGCAGCAAAGAGGGGGGCCGGGTCGGGACCGGGGAGCTGTTTTTT. This codes for CASSKEGGRVGTGELFF. J is TRBJ2-2 and V is TRBV21-1; TRBD1 is taken as the D call from the table, unchecked against the DNA. TRBV21-1 is assigned pseudogene status. The CDR3 is 17 residues long.

The gene calls are TRBV6-2 or TRBV6-3 and TRBJ2-7; 12 bases agree with TRBD2. V lost 6 bases and J lost 3; bases outside the gene matches: 3. Germline CDR1 and CDR2: MNHEY and SVGEGT. The length of the CDR3 is 14 residues. The CDR3 loop is CASRRTSGIYEQYF. CDR3 nucleotides: TGTGCCAGCAGGAGGACTAGCGGGATCTACGAGCAGTACTTC.

This clonotype came up many times. The junction does not match germline at one end; this may be a read error. The V call is TRBV5-1, the J call TRBJ2-1; 14 nucleotides agree with TRBD2. The CDR3 runs to 16 residues. Germline V lookup: CDR1 SGHRS, CDR2 YFSETQ. The CDR3 spells CASSPGTSGGYNEQFF. The CDR3 bases are TGTGCCAGCAGTCCTGGGACTAGCGGGGGCTACAATGAGCAGTTCTTC.

CDR3 sequence reads: CASSFSGPGNEQYF. The CDR3 region has the DNA TGTGCCAGCAGTTTCAGCGGTCCAGGGAACGAGCAGTACTTC. The chain joins TRBV27 to TRBJ2-7; D tentatively reads TRBD1 or TRBD2 (5 bases each). The CDR3 extends over 14 amino acids. V was shortened by 3 bases and J by 5 bases, with 14 bases between the two germline ends. Germline V gives CDR1 MNHEY, CDR2 SMNVEV (reference sequence).

This clonotype appeared many times. DNA of the CDR3: TGCGCCAGCAGCTTGTGGGCGGGAGGCCACAATGAGCAGTTCTTC. Its translation: CASSLWAGGHNEQFF. J is TRBJ2-1 and V is TRBV5-1, with 8 bases that match TRBD2. The CDR3 runs to 15 residues. Germline trimming cut 1 base from V and 5 bases from J; bases unmatched to any gene: 5. The germline V gene has CDR1 SGHRS and CDR2 YFSETQ.

The genes are TRBV20-1 and TRBJ2-5; TRBD2 aligns across 14 bases. CDR3 size: 16 residues. V lost 2 bases to trimming and J lost 1 base; unmatched junction nucleotides: 3. CDR1 DFQATT and CDR2 SNEGSKA come from the germline V gene (reference sequence). CDR3 region: CSARRTSGGSQETQYF. The CDR3 bases are TGCAGTGCTAGACGGACTAGCGGGGGGAGCCAAGAGACCCAGTACTTC.

The V gene is TRBV9, the J gene TRBJ2-7; possible D gene TRBD2, 6 bases. CDR1 and CDR2 (germline): SGDLS, YYNGEE. The CDR3 length is 15 residues. Trimming took off 0 bases at V and 6 bases at J, with 16 bases between the two ends. CDR3 coding DNA: TGTGCCAGCAGCGTAGGACTTGACACCGGGGGCGAGCAGTACTTC. Protein product: CASSVGLDTGGEQYF.

There are a few counts of this clonotype. The J gene is TRBJ2-5, the V gene TRBV24-1, with 8 bases matching TRBD2. This CDR3 has 14 residues. J was trimmed by 0 bases and V by 5 bases; bases with no gene match: 1. Germline CDR1 and CDR2: KGHDR and SFDVKD. For the CDR3, the DNA is TGTGCCACCAGTGGTAGCGGGGACCAAGAGACCCAGTACTTC. It translates to CATSGSGDQETQYF.

The chain uses TRBV12-3 or TRBV12-4 and TRBJ1-4; D is unclear. The CDR3 totals 13 residues. Trimming removed 7 bases from V and 7 bases from J, with 13 bases in between. Here the CDR3 reads CASNSAEGEKLFF. The CDR3 DNA is TGTGCCAGCAACTCGGCTGAGGGTGAAAAACTGTTTTTT.

This clonotype was seen ten or more times. This chain links TRBV30 with TRBJ2-1; the match to TRBD1 covers 9 bases. V trimming: 1 base; J trimming: 2 bases; junction bases outside the gene matches: 6. Germline V gene sequence: CDR1 GTSNPN, CDR2 SVGIG (reference sequence). The CDR3 consists of 16 residues. This CDR3 reads CAWSDLNRGPYNEQFF. In DNA, the CDR3 is TGTGCCTGGAGTGACCTCAACAGGGGGCCCTACAATGAGCAGTTCTTC.

This rearrangement joins TRBV6-6 to TRBJ2-3, with 16 bases identical to TRBD2. This CDR3 is 17 amino acids long. J gave up 5 bases and V 5 bases, and 7 bases lay outside the gene matches. The V gene's germline CDR1 is MNHNY and CDR2 SVGAGI (reference sequence). The CDR3 region is CASSRGTSGGVRDTQYF. CDR3 coding DNA: TGTGCCAGCAGTCGAGGGACTAGCGGGGGGGTCCGAGATACGCAGTATTTT.

The gene calls are TRBV4-1 and TRBJ2-7; tentative D call: TRBD2 (5 bases). CDR1 is MGHRA, CDR2 YSYEKL, per germline. Between the trimmed V and J ends, which lost 7 bases and 1 base, there was a span of 14 bases. This CDR3 comprises 14 residues. This CDR3 is CASTLNRGSYEQYF. DNA of the CDR3: TGCGCCAGCACCTTAAACCGGGGTTCCTACGAGCAGTACTTC.

This clonotype was recorded many times. The V and J genes are TRBV10-3 and TRBJ2-7, with D possibly being TRBD2 (5 bases). V lost 6 bases to trimming and J lost 0 bases, with 6 bases between them. The germline V gene has CDR1 ENHRY and CDR2 SYGVKD. The CDR3 runs to 12 residues. Here the CDR3 reads CAIRAGSYEQYF. The CDR3 region has the DNA TGTGCCATCAGGGCGGGCTCCTACGAGCAGTACTTC.

The CDR3 DNA sequence: TGTGCTAGTGGTTCACAGATGGACAATGAGCAGTTCTTC. It is translated as CASGSQMDNEQFF. The V and J genes are TRBV12-5 and TRBJ2-1; D is unclear. This CDR3 is 13 amino acids long. Germline CDR1 reads LGHNT; CDR2 reads FRNRAP. Trimming stripped 4 bases from V and 5 bases from J, with 9 bases between.

The chain has TRBV7-9 and TRBJ2-3, with 9 bases matching TRBD1. The CDR3 has 15 amino acids. Unmatched junction bases numbered 6, after V lost 2 bases and J lost 6 bases. Germline V gene sequence: CDR1 SEHNR, CDR2 FQNEAQ (reference sequence). In DNA form, the CDR3 reads TGTGCCAGCAGCTTACGAGTGACAGGGGGTGATACGCAGTATTTT. Amino acids: CASSLRVTGGDTQYF.

This clonotype was counted between two and nine times. The V gene is TRBV6-5, the J gene TRBJ1-2; D is possibly TRBD1 (5 bases). The germline gives CDR1 MNHEY, CDR2 SVGAGI. CDR3 length: 14 residues. Trimming cost V 2 bases and J 5 bases, with 12 bases left between them. CDR3 nucleotides: TGTGCCAGCAGTTACGATGGGGGAGGGTATGGCTACACCTTC. This codes for CASSYDGGGYGYTF.

The chain is built from TRBV4-2 and TRBJ1-3; D is possibly TRBD1 (6 bases). This CDR3 is 13 amino acids long. Trimming removed 5 bases at V and 2 bases at J, with 7 bases between. Germline V gene lookup returns CDR1 LGHNA and CDR2 YNFKEQ. The DNA for the CDR3 is TGTGCCAGCAGCAAGGGGGCTGGAAACACCATATATTTT. Translating gives CASSKGAGNTIYF.